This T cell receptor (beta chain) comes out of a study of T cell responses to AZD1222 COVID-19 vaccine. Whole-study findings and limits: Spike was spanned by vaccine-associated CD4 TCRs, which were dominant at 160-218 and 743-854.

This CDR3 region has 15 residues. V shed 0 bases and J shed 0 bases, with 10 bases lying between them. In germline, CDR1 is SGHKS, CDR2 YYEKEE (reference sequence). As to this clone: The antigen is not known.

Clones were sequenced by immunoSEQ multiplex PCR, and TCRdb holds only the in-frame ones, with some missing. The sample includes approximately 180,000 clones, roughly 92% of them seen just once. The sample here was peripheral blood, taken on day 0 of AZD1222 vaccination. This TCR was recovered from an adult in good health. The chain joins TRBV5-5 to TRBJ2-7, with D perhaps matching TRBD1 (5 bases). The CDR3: CASSLAGDSSYEQYV. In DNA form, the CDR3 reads TGTGCCAGCAGCTTGGCAGGCGACAGCTCCTACGAGCAGTACGTC.